A single TCR beta chain is shown here with its context. The antigen is undetermined. Built from TCR beta cDNA, the libraries had unique molecular identifiers in them. TCRdb re-analysed the PCR reads in MiXCR, keeping a single row per CDR3 protein. The data hold hundreds of thousands of distinct CDR3 sequences, with approximately 59% observed a single time. These data originate in a study of post-analysis software for immune sequencing data. Broader study findings: The study found TRBV5-6, TRBV5-1 and TRBV20-1 among a few TRBV segments more frequent in patients than controls.

Germline assignment: CDR1 DFQATT and CDR2 SNEGSKA (reference sequence). The CDR3 runs 13 residues. Trimming removed 3 bases from V and 5 bases from J; junction bases left unmatched: 4. Input material: blood. This chain links TRBV20-1 with TRBJ2-7, with TRBD2 matching 10 bases. The source is a girl aged 2-9 years with multiple sclerosis. CDR3: CSARSSGSHEQYF. CDR3 nucleotide sequence: TGCAGTGCTAGGTCTAGCGGGAGCCACGAGCAGTACTTC.